The rows below give T cell receptor beta chains drawn from one sample of a study of blood T cell repertoires in COVID-19. Assay used: immunoSEQ multiplex PCR; TCRdb lists only in-frame clones, some missing. The sample carries about 220,000 clones, around four fifths recorded once. Sequenced: peripheral blood. These receptors originate from a man under 40 with active or convalescent COVID-19. The CDR3 runs from the conserved cysteine through the conserved F or W. D genes are given only for firm matches. A row's size may be missing; if present it is once, few, many or a size class.

>TRBV6-2/TRBV6-3|TRBD2|TRBJ2-7|-
TGTGCCAGCAGTTACCTTTCCACTAGCGCATACGAGCAGTACTTC
CASSYLSTSAYEQYF
>TRBV28|-|TRBJ1-5|-
TGTGCCAGCGAAGGACAGCTCGATCAGCCCCAGCATTTT
CASEGQLDQPQHF
>TRBV9|-|TRBJ2-3|-
TGTGCCAGCAGCGCGATGGACAGTCCCCTAGGCTTTGGCGGCACAGATACGCAGTATTTT
CASSAMDSPLGFGGTDTQYF
>TRBV5-4|TRBD1|TRBJ1-2|-
TGTGCCAGCAGCCAAACCGGGACAGGGAACTATGGCTACACCTTC
CASSQTGTGNYGYTF
>TRBV25-1|-|TRBJ2-1|-
TGTGCCAGCAGGCAGGGCTCCTACAATGAGCAGTTCTTC
CASRQGSYNEQFF
>TRBV5-6|-|TRBJ1-6|-
TGTGCCAGCAGCTTAACAGGGAATTCACCCCTCCACTTT
CASSLTGNSPLHF
>TRBV7-2|TRBD2|TRBJ2-5|-
TGTGCCAGCAGCTTAATCCTAGCGGGGGGAAAAGAGACCCAGTACTTC
CASSLILAGGKETQYF
>TRBV19|-|TRBJ1-1|-
TGTGCCAGCTACTACGGTGACACTGAAGCTTTCTTT
CASYYGDTEAFF
>TRBV9|-|TRBJ2-2|-
TGTGCCAGCAGCGTAGACTCCTACACCGGGGAGCTGTTTTTT
CASSVDSYTGELFF
>TRBV6-2/TRBV6-3|TRBD2|TRBJ2-3|-
TGTGCCAGCAGCCCGGGGAGGGTTGGAAGGGCAGATACGCAGTATTTT
CASSPGRVGRADTQYF
>TRBV9|TRBD2|TRBJ2-3|few
TGTGCCAGCAGCGTCAGAGGACTAGCGGGTGGCACAGATACGCAGTATTTT
CASSVRGLAGGTDTQYF
>TRBV18|-|TRBJ1-1|-
TGTGCCAGCTCACCGGCTGGCGGGAACACTGAAGCTTTCTTT
CASSPAGGNTEAFF
>TRBV28|TRBD1|TRBJ1-6|-
TGTGCCAGCAGAAGACAGGGAGTCGCCCTCAATTCACCCCTCCACTTT
CASRRQGVALNSPLHF
>TRBV5-1|-|TRBJ2-3|-
TGCGCCAGCTGGGGCACAGGGTCCCTCCCCACTAACACAGATACGCAGTATTTT
CASWGTGSLPTNTDTQYF
>TRBV27|-|TRBJ2-1|-
TGTGCCAGCAGTTTATCGGAGGTAAATGAGCAGTTCTTC
CASSLSEVNEQFF
>TRBV19|-|TRBJ1-4|-
TGTGCCAGTTCCCCCGGGTCCCTGGCTCCCAATGAAAAACTGTTTTTT
CASSPGSLAPNEKLFF
>TRBV7-3|TRBD2|TRBJ2-2|-
TGTGCCAGCAGCTTATTAGCGGGTATGAACACCGGGGAGCTGTTTTTT
CASSLLAGMNTGELFF
>TRBV5-1|TRBD2|TRBJ2-5|-
TGCGCCAGCAGCTTGGGGCGCAGGGAGGGAGAGACCCAGTACTTC
CASSLGRREGETQYF
>TRBV5-1|-|TRBJ2-4|-
TGCGCCAGCAGCTTGGGCCGGGGGAACATTCAGTACTTC
CASSLGRGNIQYF
>TRBV11-1|-|TRBJ2-1|-
TGTGCCAGCAGCTTTTCAGGGGACTACAATGAGCAGTTCTTC
CASSFSGDYNEQFF
>TRBV5-1|-|TRBJ1-3|-
TGCGCCAGCAGCTTGGCCGAGGGAAACACCATATATTTT
CASSLAEGNTIYF
>TRBV30|-|TRBJ2-1|-
TGTGCCTGGAGTACCGCGGCCTACAATGAGCAGTTCTTC
CAWSTAAYNEQFF
>TRBV11-2|TRBD2|TRBJ2-5|-
TGTGCCAGCAGCTTAGCGGGGGGGCCGAAGACCCAGTACTTC
CASSLAGGPKTQYF
>TRBV7-2|-|TRBJ1-1|-
TGTGCCAGCAGCTTCCCTGAGGTCGATGAAGCTTTCTTT
CASSFPEVDEAFF
>TRBV9|-|TRBJ2-1|few
TGTGCCAGCAGCGTAGGAGCGGCCACCTACAATGAGCAGTTCTTC
CASSVGAATYNEQFF
>TRBV29-1|-|TRBJ1-2|-
TGCAGCGTTGACGGGAAGTACCCCCACTATGGCTACACCTTC
CSVDGKYPHYGYTF
>TRBV20-1|-|TRBJ2-7|once
TGCAGTGCTAGTGGACCCGGGTTGGAAGAGCAGTACTTC
CSASGPGLEEQYF
>TRBV7-6|-|TRBJ2-7|-
TGTGCCAGCAGCCCCCGGGGATCCTACGAGCAGTACTTC
CASSPRGSYEQYF
>TRBV7-2|-|TRBJ2-7|-
TGTGCCAGCAGCTTTTCGAGGTACTACGAGCAGTACTTC
CASSFSRYYEQYF
>TRBV7-8|TRBD2|TRBJ2-1|-
TGTGCCAGCAGGCGCGGGGGAGGCTACAATGAGCAGTTCTTC
CASRRGGGYNEQFF
>TRBV5-1|TRBD2|TRBJ2-3|-
TGCGCCAGCAGCTTGGCGGGGGGGCCGGAGGATACGCAGTATTTT
CASSLAGGPEDTQYF
>TRBV28|TRBD2|TRBJ2-2|-
TGTGCCAGCTCTCCGGGAGGGATTCTTCGGAGCACCGGGGAGCTGTTTTTT
CASSPGGILRSTGELFF
>TRBV21-1|-|TRBJ1-5|-
TGTGCCAGCAGCAATGAGGGGACACAACATAGCAATCAGCCCCAGCATTTT
CASSNEGTQHSNQPQHF
>TRBV3-1/TRBV3-2|-|TRBJ1-5|-
TGTGCCAGCAGCCGCGGGACCAATAATCAGCCCCAGCATTTT
CASSRGTNNQPQHF
>TRBV18|-|TRBJ1-5|once
TGTGCCAGCGCAGAGGGCGGCAATCAGCCCCAGCATTTT
CASAEGGNQPQHF
>TRBV6-5|-|TRBJ1-1|-
TGTGCCAGCAGTCAGGGACAAGGCACTGAAGCTTTCTTT
CASSQGQGTEAFF
>TRBV5-1|TRBD1|TRBJ1-2|-
TGCGCCAGCAGCTTACTCGGGACAGGGTATAGCTACACCTTC
CASSLLGTGYSYTF
>TRBV19|TRBD1|TRBJ1-6|-
TGTGCCAGTGAAGCAGGGGGCGCGTATAATTCACCCCTCCACTTT
CASEAGGAYNSPLHF
>TRBV14|-|TRBJ2-1|-
TGTGCCAGCAGCCGTCCCGGGGGCTCCTACAATGAGCAGTTCTTC
CASSRPGGSYNEQFF
>TRBV5-1|TRBD1|TRBJ1-4|-
TGCGCCAGCAGCTTGGGGCCCGACAGGGGCCCTGAAAAACTGTTTTTT
CASSLGPDRGPEKLFF
>TRBV6-5|-|TRBJ1-2|-
TGTGCCAGCAGAGTGGGGGGGCATGGCTACACCTTC
CASRVGGHGYTF
>TRBV12-3/TRBV12-4|-|TRBJ1-6|-
TGTGCCAGCAGTTTGTCAGGGCGATCACCCCTCCACTTT
CASSLSGRSPLHF
>TRBV7-9|-|TRBJ2-1|-
TGTGCCAGCAGCCGGGGGGCCGGAAATGAGCAGTTCTTC
CASSRGAGNEQFF
>TRBV30|-|TRBJ1-4|-
TGTGCCGGGCGGTCAGGGGTTGCTAATGAAAAACTGTTTTTT
CAGRSGVANEKLFF
>TRBV11-2|TRBD2|TRBJ2-2|-
TGTGCCAGCAGCCATATAGCGGGAGATGTCACCGGGGAGCTGTTTTTT
CASSHIAGDVTGELFF
>TRBV19|TRBD1|TRBJ1-1|-
TGTGCCAGTAGTATCCAGGACAGGTACACTGAAGCTTTCTTT
CASSIQDRYTEAFF
>TRBV7-9|-|TRBJ1-1|-
TGTGCCAGCAGCTTAGCGCACGGGGGCACTGAAGCTTTCTTT
CASSLAHGGTEAFF
>TRBV28|-|TRBJ2-7|-
TGTGCCAGCAGTATACAGGGCTACGAGCAGTACTTC
CASSIQGYEQYF
>TRBV12-3/TRBV12-4|-|TRBJ1-3|-
TGTGCCAGCGACACGTCAACGAGAAACACCATATATTTT
CASDTSTRNTIYF
>TRBV5-1|-|TRBJ1-2|-
TGCGCCAGCAGCTCCGAGGGCAGAGGCATCTATGGCTACACCTTC
CASSSEGRGIYGYTF
>TRBV12-2|-|TRBJ1-5|-
TGTGCAAGTCGCTTAGCGGGCAGGGTAGATAATCAGCCCCAGCATTTT
CASRLAGRVDNQPQHF
>TRBV7-2|TRBD1|TRBJ1-6|-
TGTGCCAGCAGCCCCCTACAGGGGGTGCGTGATTCACCCCTCCACTTT
CASSPLQGVRDSPLHF
>TRBV28|-|TRBJ2-2|-
TGTGCCGCCTGGACTGAGAACACCGGGGAGCTGTTTTTT
CAAWTENTGELFF